This is a list of T cell receptor beta chains from one sample in a study of CD8+CD57+ T cells in acquired aplastic anemia. TCRdb reprocessed the reads via MiXCR and lists one record per CDR3 protein. The profile shows about 120,000 distinct CDR3 sequences, approximately 61% of them singletons. Specimen: sorted CD4+, CD8+, or CD8+CD57+ T cells (not recorded which) from PBMCs. These receptors were obtained from a human donor with aplastic anemia. The CDR3 runs from the conserved cysteine through the conserved F or W. A D gene is named only where the DNA matches it firmly. Only part of the rows carry a size: once, few, many, or a class if the clone is expanded.

V gene	D gene	J gene	clone size	CDR3 protein	CDR3 DNA
TRBV4-1	NA	TRBJ2-7	NA	CASSQGGSSYEQYF	TGCGCCAGCAGCCAAGGTGGGAGCTCCTACGAGCAGTACTTC
TRBV9	NA	TRBJ1-2	many	CASSFGSGYTF	TGTGCCAGCAGCTTTGGAAGTGGCTACACCTTC
TRBV4-1	NA	TRBJ2-5	NA	CASSWVDQETQYF	TGCGCCAGCAGCTGGGTCGACCAAGAGACCCAGTACTTC
TRBV10-3	TRBD1	TRBJ2-2	NA	CAISDLGQPVTGELFF	TGTGCCATCAGTGACCTGGGACAGCCTGTCACCGGGGAGCTGTTTTTT
TRBV15	TRBD1	TRBJ2-7	NA	CATSSNRGTRYEQYF	TGTGCCACCAGTTCGAACAGGGGGACCCGCTACGAGCAGTACTTC
TRBV7-2	NA	TRBJ1-3	few	CASSLTAGNTIYF	TGTGCCAGCAGCTTAACTGCTGGAAACACCATATATTTT
TRBV19	NA	TRBJ2-1	NA	CASSTTRSSYNEQFF	TGTGCCAGTAGTACTACGCGTAGCTCCTACAATGAGCAGTTCTTC
TRBV20-1	NA	TRBJ2-5	NA	CSAREGTQETQYF	TGCAGTGCTAGAGAAGGGACCCAAGAGACCCAGTACTTC
TRBV28	NA	TRBJ2-7	NA	CASSVRQIHEQYF	TGTGCCAGCAGTGTAAGACAGATCCACGAGCAGTACTTC
TRBV2	NA	TRBJ2-1	NA	CASSAGLTVEFF	TGTGCCAGCAGTGCTGGGTTGACAGTGGAGTTCTTC
TRBV29-1	NA	TRBJ1-1	NA	CSVEGWRTKAFF	TGCAGCGTTGAAGGGTGGCGGACTAAAGCTTTCTTT
TRBV20-1	NA	TRBJ2-5	NA	CSAPIQETQYF	TGCAGTGCTCCCATCCAAGAGACCCAGTACTTC
TRBV4-2	TRBD1	TRBJ2-5	many	CASSPLPGQGIETQYF	TGTGCCAGCAGCCCATTACCGGGACAGGGGATCGAGACCCAGTACTTC
TRBV15	NA	TRBJ1-3	few	CATSRGTRPNTIYF	TGTGCCACCAGCAGAGGGACGAGGCCTAACACCATATATTTT
TRBV28	TRBD1	TRBJ1-1	NA	CASEGALMNTEAFF	TGTGCCAGTGAGGGGGCCTTAATGAACACTGAAGCTTTCTTT
TRBV7-9	NA	TRBJ2-3	NA	CAPGPTTDTQYF	TGTGCCCCGGGTCCGACCACAGATACGCAGTATTTT
TRBV29-1	TRBD2	TRBJ2-7	NA	CSVSREAYEQYF	TGCAGCGTTTCACGGGAGGCCTACGAGCAGTACTTC
TRBV9	TRBD1	TRBJ2-1	NA	CASSTIGTGGYNEQFF	TGTGCCAGCAGCACTATAGGGACAGGGGGCTACAATGAGCAGTTCTTC
TRBV19	NA	TRBJ1-5	NA	CASGEKNQPQHF	TGTGCCAGTGGAGAAAAGAATCAGCCCCAGCATTTT
TRBV20-1	NA	TRBJ2-3	NA	CSAKGWGPDTQYF	TGCAGTGCTAAAGGTTGGGGGCCAGATACGCAGTATTTT
TRBV19	NA	TRBJ1-2	NA	CASSIDRSTVYGYTF	TGTGCCAGTAGTATAGATCGTTCGACAGTCTATGGCTACACCTTC
TRBV20-1	NA	TRBJ2-7	NA	CSARDQGGKGGTEQYF	TGCAGTGCTAGAGATCAGGGCGGGAAGGGGGGTACCGAGCAGTACTTC
TRBV5-1	NA	TRBJ1-1	NA	CASSLGRDSEAFF	TGCGCCAGCAGCTTGGGCCGAGACAGCGAAGCTTTCTTT
TRBV5-4	NA	TRBJ2-7	NA	CASSQEQAYEQYF	TGTGCCAGCAGCCAAGAGCAGGCGTACGAGCAGTACTTC
TRBV2	NA	TRBJ2-2	many	CASSEGIWDTGELFF	TGTGCCAGCAGTGAAGGAATTTGGGACACCGGGGAGCTGTTTTTT
TRBV25-1	NA	TRBJ1-2	NA	CASTSGGYSRSYTF	TGTGCCAGCACATCCGGGGGTTATTCTAGAAGCTACACCTTC
TRBV15	TRBD2	TRBJ2-1	few	CATSRDRTSGGRQFF	TGTGCCACCAGCAGAGATCGGACTAGCGGGGGTCGGCAGTTCTTC
TRBV19	NA	TRBJ2-1	many	CASSIAQSSYNEQFF	TGTGCCAGTAGTATAGCACAGAGCTCCTACAATGAGCAGTTCTTC
TRBV29-1	NA	TRBJ2-7	many	CSVEGGLGQNYEQYF	TGCAGCGTTGAAGGGGGACTGGGGCAGAACTACGAGCAGTACTTC
TRBV7-2	NA	TRBJ1-1	NA	CASSRQGLDTEAFF	TGTGCCAGCAGTCGCCAGGGGTTGGACACTGAAGCTTTCTTT
TRBV10-3	NA	TRBJ2-7	NA	CAISESALNDREQYF	TGTGCCATCAGTGAGTCGGCCTTGAATGACCGGGAGCAGTACTTC
TRBV12-3/TRBV12-4	TRBD2	TRBJ2-5	NA	CASSRDYQEAQYF	TGTGCCAGCAGTCGGGACTACCAAGAGGCCCAGTACTTC
TRBV10-3	NA	TRBJ2-7	NA	CAISDLDYEQYF	TGTGCCATCAGTGATTTGGACTACGAGCAGTACTTC
TRBV13	NA	TRBJ2-5	NA	CASSEQGLGEETQYF	TGTGCCAGCAGCGAACAGGGTCTTGGTGAAGAGACCCAGTACTTC
TRBV12-3/TRBV12-4	NA	TRBJ1-2	NA	CASTLGGVYGYTF	TGTGCCAGCACCCTGGGGGGGGTTTATGGCTACACCTTC
TRBV6-5	TRBD1	TRBJ1-1	many	CASRQGSNTEAFF	TGTGCCAGTAGACAGGGCTCGAACACTGAAGCTTTCTTT
TRBV20-1	NA	TRBJ2-1	many	CSATQKRRPYNEQFF	TGCAGTGCTACCCAAAAGCGGAGACCCTACAATGAGCAGTTCTTC
TRBV29-1	NA	TRBJ2-7	NA	CSPQEGNSYEQYF	TGCAGCCCCCAAGAGGGGAACTCCTACGAGCAGTACTTC